The 2 T cell receptor beta chains in this list originate from one sample, sequenced in a study of blood T cell repertoires in COVID-19. Generated by immunoSEQ multiplex PCR, the TCRdb table keeps only in-frame clones and is missing some. The data contain about 130,000 clones, 84% of them seen just once; the ten biggest clones take up about a sixth. Sequencing input: peripheral blood. The source is a woman aged 80 or over with acute or convalescent COVID-19.

In this sample, this clone turned up once. The chain uses TRBV19 and TRBJ2-5, with D perhaps TRBD1 (6 bases). Germline CDR1 and CDR2: LNHDA and SQIVND (reference sequence). The ends were cut back, 3 bases at V and 5 bases at J, with 16 bases in the middle. The length of the CDR3 is 15 residues. This chain's CDR3 is CASSMGMRGWETQYF. The CDR3 nucleotides read TGTGCCAGTAGTATGGGGATGAGGGGGTGGGAGACCCAGTACTTC.

The chain employs TRBV29-1 and TRBJ1-2, with 9 bases fitting TRBD1. The trim removed 2 bases at V and 4 bases at J, leaving 5 bases unmatched. The CDR3 spans 14 residues. Germline V gene data show CDR1 as SQVTM and CDR2 as ANQGSEA. The CDR3 protein is CSVERGQGLYGYTF. The CDR3 DNA sequence: TGCAGCGTTGAACGGGGACAGGGCCTCTATGGCTACACCTTC.